A selection of T cell receptor beta chains follows, all from one sample in a study of T cell changes during pregnancy in multiple sclerosis. Assay: immunoSEQ multiplex PCR; the TCRdb copy retains only in-frame clones and omits some. The sample consists of 40,000 to 55,000 clones, about 90% of them appearing once. Sequencing was performed on CD4+ T cells from peripheral blood mononuclear cells, taken in the second trimester of pregnancy. These receptors were collected from a female donor with multiple sclerosis, enrolled in a pregnancy study. Both conserved end residues are part of each CDR3. The D gene is left open where the match is weak. Some rows have no size entry. The others give once, few or many, or a class for an expanded clone.

v_call: TRBV2; d_call: .; j_call: TRBJ1-3; clone_size: .; cdr3_nt: TGTGCCAGCAGTGTAAAAAACACCATATATTTT; cdr3_aa: CASSVKNTIYF
v_call: TRBV19; d_call: .; j_call: TRBJ2-1; clone_size: .; cdr3_nt: TGTGCCAGTAGTCCCCCCCGGGGGTCTCCGTACAATGAGCAGTTCTTC; cdr3_aa: CASSPPRGSPYNEQFF
v_call: TRBV30; d_call: .; j_call: TRBJ1-1; clone_size: .; cdr3_nt: TGTGCCTGGAGTGTACTAGGCTTAAACACTGAAGCTTTCTTT; cdr3_aa: CAWSVLGLNTEAFF
v_call: TRBV11-2; d_call: .; j_call: TRBJ1-6; clone_size: .; cdr3_nt: TGTGCCAGCAGCTTAGGGGCGAACCCCACATCACCCCTCCACTTT; cdr3_aa: CASSLGANPTSPLHF
v_call: TRBV6-5; d_call: TRBD1; j_call: TRBJ2-3; clone_size: once; cdr3_nt: TGTGCCAGCAGTTACCTCGGGACAGGGGGGGATACGCAGTATTTT; cdr3_aa: CASSYLGTGGDTQYF
v_call: TRBV27; d_call: TRBD1; j_call: TRBJ1-6; clone_size: .; cdr3_nt: TGTGCCAGCTCTTACAAGGGGGCAGATAATTCACCCCTCCACTTT; cdr3_aa: CASSYKGADNSPLHF
v_call: TRBV7-6; d_call: TRBD1; j_call: TRBJ2-2; clone_size: .; cdr3_nt: TGTGCCAGCAACAGGGGGCCGGACGGGGAGCTGTTTTTT; cdr3_aa: CASNRGPDGELFF
v_call: TRBV7-9; d_call: .; j_call: TRBJ2-3; clone_size: .; cdr3_nt: TGTGCCAGCAGCAAGACTAGTTTGGATACGCAGTATTTT; cdr3_aa: CASSKTSLDTQYF
v_call: TRBV11-3; d_call: TRBD2; j_call: TRBJ2-4; clone_size: .; cdr3_nt: TGTGCCAGCAGCTTAAATTCAGCGGGGGGCCGGAGGGAAAACATTCAGTACTTC; cdr3_aa: CASSLNSAGGRRENIQYF
v_call: TRBV15; d_call: TRBD1; j_call: TRBJ2-1; clone_size: .; cdr3_nt: TGTGCCACCAGCAGAGGGGCACAGGGGGCGTCCAATGAGCAGTTCTTC; cdr3_aa: CATSRGAQGASNEQFF
v_call: TRBV6-5; d_call: .; j_call: TRBJ1-4; clone_size: .; cdr3_nt: TGTGCCAGCAGCCCCAGCGGGGCGGATGAAAAACTGTTTTTT; cdr3_aa: CASSPSGADEKLFF
v_call: TRBV2; d_call: .; j_call: TRBJ2-1; clone_size: .; cdr3_nt: TGTGCCAGCAGTGTCTCCCCAACGCCTAGCTCCTACAATGAGCAGTTCTTC; cdr3_aa: CASSVSPTPSSYNEQFF
v_call: TRBV7-9; d_call: .; j_call: TRBJ1-5; clone_size: .; cdr3_nt: TGTGCCAGCAGCTTAGGGGTCCAGGGATTTTCGGAGAATCAGCCCCAGCATTTT; cdr3_aa: CASSLGVQGFSENQPQHF
v_call: TRBV6-5; d_call: .; j_call: TRBJ1-1; clone_size: once; cdr3_nt: TGTGCCAGCAGATCGCGGGTCAACACTGAAGCTTTCTTT; cdr3_aa: CASRSRVNTEAFF
v_call: TRBV7-2; d_call: .; j_call: TRBJ2-2; clone_size: once; cdr3_nt: TGTGCCAGCAGCCTCTACACCGGGGAGCTGTTTTTT; cdr3_aa: CASSLYTGELFF
v_call: TRBV5-1; d_call: TRBD1; j_call: TRBJ1-3; clone_size: .; cdr3_nt: TGCGCCAGCAGCGGGGACAGACTCTCTGGAAACACCATATATTTT; cdr3_aa: CASSGDRLSGNTIYF
v_call: TRBV6-5; d_call: .; j_call: TRBJ2-1; clone_size: .; cdr3_nt: TGTGCCAGCAGCTCCGGGACTTCCTACAATGAGCAGTTCTTC; cdr3_aa: CASSSGTSYNEQFF
v_call: TRBV12-5; d_call: .; j_call: TRBJ2-7; clone_size: .; cdr3_nt: TGTGCTAGTGGTGGGGGACGACTAGATGGCGAGCAGTACTTC; cdr3_aa: CASGGGRLDGEQYF
v_call: TRBV10-2; d_call: .; j_call: TRBJ1-2; clone_size: .; cdr3_nt: TGCGCCAGCAGGGGGAGCAACCCGAGTCGGGCTGGCTACACCTTC; cdr3_aa: CASRGSNPSRAGYTF
v_call: TRBV5-6; d_call: .; j_call: TRBJ2-5; clone_size: .; cdr3_nt: TGTGCCAGCAGCTTGTTCCATCTAGAACACGCGACCCAGTACTTC; cdr3_aa: CASSLFHLEHATQYF
v_call: TRBV19; d_call: .; j_call: TRBJ1-4; clone_size: .; cdr3_nt: TGTGCCAGTAGTCAACAGGGTGGGAATGAAAAACTGTTTTTT; cdr3_aa: CASSQQGGNEKLFF
v_call: TRBV5-4; d_call: TRBD2; j_call: TRBJ2-4; clone_size: .; cdr3_nt: TGTGCCAGCAGCCCACAGCGGGAGGGCCTCAACATTCAGTACTTC; cdr3_aa: CASSPQREGLNIQYF
v_call: TRBV29-1; d_call: .; j_call: TRBJ1-1; clone_size: .; cdr3_nt: TGCAGCGTCACTCAGGGAGGTGAAGCTTTCTTT; cdr3_aa: CSVTQGGEAFF
v_call: TRBV4-2; d_call: TRBD1; j_call: TRBJ1-4; clone_size: .; cdr3_nt: TGTGCCAGCAGCCCAGGCATAGGGGGCAATAATAATGAAAAACTGTTTTTT; cdr3_aa: CASSPGIGGNNNEKLFF
v_call: TRBV27; d_call: TRBD1; j_call: TRBJ1-2; clone_size: .; cdr3_nt: TGTGCCAGCAGTCATGACAGGGGAGATGGCTACACCTTC; cdr3_aa: CASSHDRGDGYTF
v_call: TRBV11-3; d_call: .; j_call: TRBJ2-5; clone_size: .; cdr3_nt: TGTGCCAGCAGCGGGGGGATAGGAGAGACCCAGTACTTC; cdr3_aa: CASSGGIGETQYF
v_call: TRBV18; d_call: TRBD1; j_call: TRBJ1-2; clone_size: .; cdr3_nt: TGTGCCAGCTCACCGGGACAGGCGTATGGCTACACCTTC; cdr3_aa: CASSPGQAYGYTF
v_call: TRBV2; d_call: TRBD1; j_call: TRBJ1-5; clone_size: .; cdr3_nt: TGTGCCAGCAGTGGCTTAGACAGGGAGGTGGGCGATCAGCCCCAGCATTTT; cdr3_aa: CASSGLDREVGDQPQHF
v_call: TRBV7-2; d_call: .; j_call: TRBJ2-3; clone_size: .; cdr3_nt: TGTGCCAGCAGCTCCCCGACGACTAGCACAGATACGCAGTATTTT; cdr3_aa: CASSSPTTSTDTQYF
v_call: TRBV5-1; d_call: TRBD1; j_call: TRBJ1-1; clone_size: .; cdr3_nt: TGCGCCAGCAGCTTGGGGCAGACAGGGATGAACACTGAAGCTTTCTTT; cdr3_aa: CASSLGQTGMNTEAFF
v_call: TRBV6-5; d_call: .; j_call: TRBJ1-3; clone_size: .; cdr3_nt: TGTGCCAGCAGTTTAACAGGCCGCTCTGGAAACACCATATATTTT; cdr3_aa: CASSLTGRSGNTIYF
v_call: TRBV10-1; d_call: TRBD1; j_call: TRBJ1-1; clone_size: .; cdr3_nt: TGCGCCAGCAGTGACCCCTCGACAGGGAGGGCTTTCTTT; cdr3_aa: CASSDPSTGRAFF